These 15 T cell receptor beta chains share one sample of origin, sequenced in a study of cytomegalovirus exposure and HLA in healthy donors. TCRdb's copy holds only in-frame clones and misses some; the assay was immunoSEQ multiplex PCR. The top ten clones hold about 4.5% of a sample with 120,000 or so clones, 75% to 90% of them seen once. Sequenced input: PBMCs. The receptors originated from a man aged 18 to 29 in good health and CMV-seropositive.

In the case of this clone: At one boundary the junction diverges from the germline segment, which might be a read error. The rearrangement uses TRBV7-9 and TRBJ1-4; D might be TRBD1 (6 bases). The CDR3 has 12 residues. The V gene's germline CDR1 is SEHNR and CDR2 FQNEAQ (reference sequence). CDR3 nucleotide sequence: TGTGCCAGCAGGAAGGACAGTGAAAACCTGTTTTTT. Its translation is CASRKDSENLFF.

This clone is medium-sized (0.01 to 0.1%) in the sample. The rearrangement joins TRBV4-2 to TRBJ2-1; 11 bases line up with TRBD2. This CDR3 has 17 amino acids. CDR1 is LGHNA and CDR2 is YNFKEQ in the germline V gene. The V gene end was trimmed by 0 bases and the J gene end by 4 bases; junction bases not matched to a gene: 5. The CDR3 sequence is CASSQEGASGGYNEQFF. The DNA of the CDR3 is TGTGCCAGCAGCCAAGAAGGGGCTAGCGGGGGGTACAATGAGCAGTTCTTC.

V and J are TRBV5-6 and TRBJ2-1, with 11 bases fitting TRBD2. Per germline, CDR1 SGHDT and CDR2 YYEEEE. With 3 bases clipped from V and 5 bases from J, the junction kept 7 bases outside the gene matches. The CDR3 loop spans 16 amino acids. In DNA, the CDR3 is TGTGCCAGCAGCTCGATAGCGGGGGGGCACCACAATGAGCAGTTCTTC. Translation: CASSSIAGGHHNEQFF.

This clone was seen more than once but under ten times. J is TRBJ2-7 and V is TRBV9; D uncertain. V was pared by 5 bases and J by 2 bases, with 14 bases between. CDR1 and CDR2 from the germline V gene are SGDLS and YYNGEE. CDR3 length: 14 amino acids. CDR3 nucleotides: TGTGCCAGCAGACCCCCTGACCGGGCCTACGAGCAGTACTTC. Residues: CASRPPDRAYEQYF.

This clone was seen more than once but under ten times. The chain recombines TRBV6-1 with TRBJ1-1; D is uncertain. This CDR3 is 15 amino acids long. CDR1 is MNHNS and CDR2 is SASEGT in the germline V gene. Trimming removed 2 bases at V and 1 base at J, with 11 bases between. Written as DNA, the CDR3 is TGTGCCAGCAGTGAACCCCCTTGGCCGAACACTGAAGCTTTCTTT. It codes for CASSEPPWPNTEAFF.

The chain combines TRBV29-1 with TRBJ1-1, with D possibly matching TRBD1 (6 bases). Germline lookup yields CDR1 SQVTM and CDR2 ANQGSEA. This CDR3 has 11 residues. This CDR3 is CSLGADTEAFF. CDR3 nucleotide sequence: TGCAGTCTGGGGGCAGACACTGAAGCTTTCTTT.

This clone came up once. The V call is TRBV6-5, the J call TRBJ2-7, with D maybe TRBD1 (5 bases). Germline loops: CDR1 MNHEY, CDR2 SVGAGI. CDR3 length equals 13 residues. Trimming shortened V by 5 bases and J by 3 bases, and 11 bases separated the two germline ends. As DNA, the CDR3 is TGTGCCAGCAGTCCTCGACAGAACTACGAGCAGTACTTC. The encoded protein is CASSPRQNYEQYF.

The chain combines TRBV19 with TRBJ1-6; possible D gene TRBD1, 5 bases. CDR1 is LNHDA, CDR2 SQIVND, per germline (reference sequence). V was clipped by 5 bases and J by 10 bases, with 18 bases between them. The CDR3 length is 15 residues. The CDR3: CASSAPRQRMSPLHF. For the CDR3, the DNA is TGTGCCAGTAGTGCACCTCGACAGAGAATGTCACCCCTCCACTTT.

The chain has TRBV27 and TRBJ2-1; possible D gene TRBD1, 6 bases. V lost 8 bases, J lost 9 bases, and 14 bases lay in between. This CDR3 comprises 12 residues. Germline CDR1 reads MNHEY; CDR2 reads SMNVEV (reference sequence). As DNA, the CDR3 is TGTGCCAGCCGATTAGGGGGTGGTGAGCAGTTCTTC. Translating it yields CASRLGGGEQFF.

The V gene is TRBV5-4, the J gene TRBJ2-7, with D perhaps matching TRBD1 (6 bases). Per germline, CDR1 SGHNT and CDR2 YYREEE (reference sequence). The CDR3 has 16 amino acids. Trimming pared 4 bases from V and 7 bases from J, leaving 24 bases between. The CDR3 nucleotides are TGTGCCAGCAGCACCGCTCCGGGACAAGGAGACGGGGAGCAGTACTTC. It encodes CASSTAPGQGDGEQYF. The variable domain in full, with the rest retrieved from reference TRBV5-4 and TRBJ2-7, is ETGVTQSPTHLIKTRGQQVTLRCSSQSGHNTVSWYQQALGQGPQFIFQYYREEENGRGNFPPRFSGLQFPNYSSELNVNALELDDSALYLCASSTAPGQGDGEQYFGPGTRLTVT.

The V and J genes are TRBV5-4 and TRBJ1-1; D is perhaps TRBD1 (6 bases). Germline V gene lookup returns CDR1 SGHNT and CDR2 YYREEE (reference sequence). The V gene lost 5 bases and the J gene lost 0 bases, with 14 bases spanning the gap. This CDR3 is built from 15 residues. The DNA of the CDR3 is TGTGCCAGCAGACGCGGGGGGGACATGAACACTGAAGCTTTCTTT. Residues: CASRRGGDMNTEAFF.

This clone was detected only a few times. This chain joins TRBV6-1 and TRBJ1-1; no reliable D call. The CDR3 spans 14 residues. Trimming took 8 bases from V and 0 from J, leaving 13 bases between them. Germline loops: CDR1 MNHNS, CDR2 SASEGT. The CDR3 here is CASGQWAMNTEAFF. The CDR3, as DNA: TGTGCCAGCGGCCAATGGGCCATGAACACTGAAGCTTTCTTT.

The genes are TRBV19 and TRBJ2-7, with D possibly matching TRBD2 (5 bases). V lost 5 bases and J lost 5, with 16 bases in between. CDR3 length: 14 amino acids. From germline, CDR1 is LNHDA and CDR2 SQIVND (reference sequence). The CDR3 reads CASSFIGVGNEQYF. CDR3 nucleotide sequence: TGTGCCAGTAGTTTTATCGGGGTCGGGAACGAGCAGTACTTC.

This chain connects TRBV2 to TRBJ2-4; D perhaps matches TRBD1 (5 bases). Germline CDR1 SNHLY, CDR2 FYNNEI. Deletions cut 7 bases from V and 2 bases from J, with 9 bases between. This CDR3 comprises 13 residues. CDR3 bases: TGTGCCAGCAAATCAGGGCCCAAAAACATTCAGTACTTC. Encoded protein: CASKSGPKNIQYF.

This sequence joins TRBV15 and TRBJ1-2; D not certain. V lost 5 bases to trimming and J lost 4 bases, with 17 bases between them. Per germline, CDR1 LNHNV and CDR2 YYDKDF (reference sequence). This CDR3 has 15 residues. CDR3: CATSEEGRLSYGYTF. In DNA, the CDR3 is TGTGCCACCAGCGAGGAGGGCAGACTTAGCTATGGCTACACCTTC.